The 17 T cell receptor beta chains listed next were all sequenced from one sample in a study of memory CD8 T cells in hepatitis C reinfection. Using immunoSEQ multiplex PCR, the repertoire was profiled, and TCRdb retains in-frame clones only, with some absent. The sample has approximately 6,300 clones, around 87% seen once. Time point given: pre-reinfection, 55 to 20 weeks before reinfection detection. The sorted cells went straight to TCR sequencing with no prior in vitro expansion. Sequenced input: naive CD8+ T cells sorted from blood. The receptors were gathered from a man over 45 with hepatitis C virus infection.

This sequence joins TRBV30 and TRBJ2-2; no firm D call. CDR3 size: 13 residues. Germline V gene sequence: CDR1 GTSNPN, CDR2 SVGIG (reference sequence). Deletions cut 2 bases from V and 5 bases from J, with 9 bases between. This CDR3 reads CAWSFDWTGELFF. The CDR3 region has the DNA TGTGCCTGGAGTTTTGACTGGACCGGGGAGCTGTTTTTT.

The chain has TRBV21-1 and TRBJ2-5; whether TRBD2, the table's D call, matches the DNA was not checked. The end of the DNA is better explained by TRBJ2-7, so the J call may be wrong. TRBV21-1 is an annotated pseudogene. This CDR3 is built from 19 residues. CDR3 bases: TGTGCCAGCAGCAAAGGGGTAGACCAACTAAGTCCCCATACTTACGAGCAGTACTTC. Amino acids: CASSKGVDQLSPHTYEQYF.

This chain uses TRBV13 with TRBJ2-3, with a weak D call TRBD2 (5 bases). V was clipped by 0 bases and J by 1 base, with 11 bases between them. The CDR3 is 16 amino acids. Germline V gene sequence: CDR1 PRHDT, CDR2 FYEKMQ (reference sequence). The CDR3 region is CASSLGRGSGTDTQYF. CDR3 DNA sequence: TGTGCCAGCAGCTTAGGCCGGGGATCGGGCACAGATACGCAGTATTTT.

The chain has TRBV7-9 and TRBJ2-1; D perhaps matches TRBD2 (6 bases). Per the germline V gene, CDR1 is SEHNR and CDR2 is FQNEAQ (reference sequence). The CDR3 covers 11 residues. Trimming took 3 bases from V and 10 from J, leaving 7 bases between them. CDR3 protein: CASSFSGEQFF. Written as DNA, the CDR3 is TGTGCCAGCAGCTTTAGCGGAGAGCAGTTCTTC.

The rearrangement links TRBV27 to TRBJ2-1; D is possibly TRBD1 (5 bases). The CDR3 consists of 13 residues. Germline CDR1 is MNHEY and CDR2 is SMNVEV (reference sequence). The V gene lost 0 bases and the J gene lost 10 bases, with 10 bases spanning the gap. The CDR3 DNA reads TGTGCCAGCAGTTTATCGTCAGGGAACGAGCAGTTCTTC. Amino acids: CASSLSSGNEQFF.

J is TRBJ2-6 and V is TRBV4-2, with TRBD1 as a possible D gene (6 bases). CDR3 length: 16 residues. Trimming left V 0 bases short and J 1 base short, with 7 bases between. Germline CDR1 is LGHNA and CDR2 is YNFKEQ. The CDR3 sequence is CASSQEQGSGANVLTF. CDR3 nucleotide sequence: TGTGCCAGCAGCCAAGAACAGGGTTCTGGGGCCAACGTCCTGACTTTC.

The genes are TRBV27 and TRBJ1-1; a weak D match, TRBD1 (5 bases). Deletions cut 0 bases from V and 3 bases from J, with 11 bases between. The V gene's germline CDR1 is MNHEY and CDR2 SMNVEV (reference sequence). This CDR3 is 15 amino acids long. The CDR3 region is CASSLSDTGDTEAFF. The CDR3 DNA reads as TGTGCCAGCAGTTTATCGGACACTGGGGACACTGAAGCTTTCTTT.

This chain joins TRBV5-6 and TRBJ1-1; no clear D. Trimming removed 0 bases from V and 5 bases from J, with 11 bases in between. This CDR3 region has 14 residues. From germline, CDR1 is SGHDT and CDR2 YYEEEE. CDR3 in amino acids: CASSLAPGSTEAFF. The CDR3 nucleotides read TGTGCCAGCAGCTTGGCGCCGGGGTCTACTGAAGCTTTCTTT.

This clone was found once. CDR3 sequence (DNA): TGTGCCAGCAGCGTAGGTGAGGGAGCTGAAGCTTTCTTT. It yields the protein CASSVGEGAEAFF. The V gene is TRBV9, the J gene TRBJ1-1; D gene unclear. CDR3 length equals 13 residues. The V end was cut by 0 bases, the J end by 6 bases, with 9 bases between. CDR1 is SGDLS and CDR2 is YYNGEE in the germline V gene.

This chain links TRBV7-9 with TRBJ1-4; D might be TRBD1 (5 bases). The V gene lost 5 bases and the J gene lost 5 bases, with 9 bases spanning the gap. The CDR3 has 13 amino acids. The germline V gene encodes CDR1 SEHNR and CDR2 FQNEAQ (reference sequence). The DNA of the CDR3 is TGTGCCAGCAGCCCCGACAGAAATGAAAAACTGTTTTTT. Translating gives CASSPDRNEKLFF.

V is TRBV30 and J is TRBJ1-1; 11 bases fit TRBD1. Germline V lookup: CDR1 GTSNPN, CDR2 SVGIG (reference sequence). V gave up 4 bases and J gave up 2 bases; unmatched junction bases: 9. The CDR3 runs 16 residues. The CDR3 sequence is CAWTPGTGGINTEAFF. CDR3 DNA sequence: TGTGCCTGGACCCCCGGGACAGGGGGTATCAACACTGAAGCTTTCTTT.

This chain joins TRBV7-9 and TRBJ2-6; perhaps TRBD1 as D (5 bases). V was pared by 3 bases and J by 5 bases, with 8 bases between. Germline CDR1 SEHNR, CDR2 FQNEAQ (reference sequence). The CDR3 is 14 residues long. The CDR3 reads CASSFGAWANVLTF. The CDR3 nucleotides are TGTGCCAGCAGCTTTGGGGCGTGGGCCAACGTCCTGACTTTC.

This clone was counted a single time. Here the CDR3 reads CASSAGTSLETQYF. Here the CDR3 DNA reads TGTGCCAGCAGCGCCGGGACTAGCCTGGAGACCCAGTACTTC. J is TRBJ2-5 and V is TRBV9, with 9 bases lining up with TRBD2. The CDR3 contains 14 residues. V was pared by 3 bases and J by 5 bases, with 5 bases of the junction left unmatched. CDR1 and CDR2 from the germline V gene are SGDLS and YYNGEE.

CDR3 loop: CASSLAPTGTGTGGYTF. The CDR3 DNA reads as TGTGCCAGCAGTTTAGCGCCGACCGGGACAGGGACCGGAGGCTACACCTTC. V gene TRBV28 combines with J gene TRBJ1-2; 9 nucleotides line up with TRBD1. The CDR3 runs to 17 residues. Germline V CDR1 and CDR2: MDHEN, SYDVKM. V was clipped by 2 bases and J by 8 bases; unmatched bases: 15.

This clone has only a few counts. This sample includes further DNA sequences coding for the same CDR3. The chain is built from TRBV12-5 and TRBJ1-3; no clear D. The CDR3 is 14 amino acids. The germline V and J ends were trimmed by 1 base and 2 bases, with 6 bases remaining between them. Germline CDR1 is LGHNT and CDR2 is FRNRAP. CDR3 sequence (DNA): TGTGCTAGTGGTTTGGCGGGAGCTGGAAACACCATATATTTT. It is translated as CASGLAGAGNTIYF.

V is TRBV2 and J is TRBJ2-5, with D perhaps matching TRBD1 (5 bases). Trimming removed 2 bases from V and 5 bases from J, with 15 bases in between. Germline V CDR1 and CDR2: SNHLY, FYNNEI. The CDR3 sequence is 15 residues long. CDR3 DNA sequence: TGTGCCAGCAGTGAATATGGTGGGGCAGCGGAGACCCAGTACTTC. Protein product: CASSEYGGAAETQYF.

The J gene is TRBJ1-1, the V gene TRBV7-9; D may be TRBD1 (6 bases). Per the germline V gene, CDR1 is SEHNR and CDR2 is FQNEAQ (reference sequence). This CDR3 region has 13 residues. The V gene lost 5 bases and the J gene lost 1 base, with 8 bases spanning the gap. Here the CDR3 reads CASSPRGNTEAFF. The CDR3 DNA sequence: TGTGCCAGCAGCCCCAGGGGGAACACTGAAGCTTTCTTT.